These 8 T cell receptor beta chains were sequenced from one sample in a study of shared clonotypes between healthy human individuals. Measured with immunoSEQ multiplex PCR; TCRdb has only the in-frame clones, and not every one. The sample carries about 520,000 clones, over 75% recorded once. Material for sequencing was PBMCs. The origin of the receptors is a woman aged 40 to 55 in good health. Some clones in this sample may be carry-over from other donors' samples.

V is TRBV28 and J is TRBJ1-3; 8 bases align to TRBD1. Germline CDR1 reads MDHEN; CDR2 reads SYDVKM. CDR3 length: 15 residues. J lost 4 bases, V lost 8 bases, and 10 bases had no gene match. CDR3 DNA sequence: TGTGCCAGCCGCCTCGCAGGGGGCGCGGGAAACACCATATATTTT. Translating gives CASRLAGGAGNTIYF.

The rearrangement joins TRBV18 to TRBJ2-7; D is uncertain. Germline values: CDR1 KGHSH, CDR2 LQKENI. V lost 4 bases to trimming and J lost 3 bases, with 10 bases between them. The CDR3 length is 13 residues. The CDR3 loop reads CASSQRRDYEQYF. CDR3 DNA sequence: TGTGCCAGCTCACAACGAAGAGACTACGAGCAGTACTTC.

This clone was counted a few times. The V gene is TRBV6-1, the J gene TRBJ2-7, with TRBD2 matching 12 bases. Germline V lookup: CDR1 MNHNS, CDR2 SASEGT. The CDR3 runs 14 residues. V trimming: 7 bases; J trimming: 3 bases; junction bases outside the gene matches: 4. The CDR3 DNA reads TGTGCCAGCACTAGACTAGCGGGAGTCTACGAGCAGTACTTC. As protein: CASTRLAGVYEQYF.

The chain carries TRBV11-3 and TRBJ2-5; no clear D gene. This CDR3 has 15 residues. Trimming took off 0 bases at V and 5 bases at J, with 13 bases between the two ends. Germline lookup yields CDR1 SGHNT and CDR2 YENEEA. The chain's CDR3 is CASSLEPGVFETQYF. CDR3 sequence (DNA): TGTGCCAGCAGCTTAGAGCCTGGCGTCTTTGAGACCCAGTACTTC.

This chain uses TRBV28 with TRBJ1-1; tentative D call: TRBD1 (6 bases). The length of the CDR3 is 15 residues. Germline V lookup: CDR1 MDHEN, CDR2 SYDVKM. V was pared by 6 bases and J by 3 bases, with 17 bases between. The CDR3 region is CASREDSSADTEAFF. The CDR3, as DNA: TGTGCCAGCAGGGAGGACAGCTCTGCGGACACTGAAGCTTTCTTT.

The J gene is TRBJ2-2, the V gene TRBV7-2, with D tentatively TRBD1 (6 bases). The ends were cut back, 4 bases at V and 0 bases at J, with 15 bases in the middle. The CDR3 totals 17 residues. Germline lookup yields CDR1 SGHTA and CDR2 FQGNSA. Here the CDR3 DNA reads TGTGCCAGCAGCTCCGGACAGAGGAATACGAACACCGGGGAGCTGTTTTTT. Amino acid sequence: CASSSGQRNTNTGELFF.

This clone was detected only once. This chain links TRBV21-1 with TRBJ2-1; TRBD2 reflects the table's D call only, with no check against the DNA. TRBV21-1 is a listed pseudogene. This CDR3 has 16 residues. The DNA of the CDR3 is TGTGCCAGCAGCAAAGGGAGCGGGAGGAACTACAATGAGCAGTTCTTC. Protein product: CASSKGSGRNYNEQFF.

The rearrangement uses TRBV10-2 and TRBJ2-5; 13 bases are a match to TRBD2. With 4 bases clipped from V and 4 bases from J, the junction kept 6 bases outside the gene matches. CDR3 length: 16 residues. The germline V gene has CDR1 WSHSY and CDR2 SAAADI. CDR3 region: CASSARLAGGGETQYF. The CDR3 DNA is TGCGCCAGCAGTGCCCGACTAGCGGGAGGAGGAGAGACCCAGTACTTC.